This T cell receptor beta chain was documented in a study of CD8 T cells in Susac syndrome. V gave up 4 bases and J gave up 1 base, with 14 bases separating them. The CDR3 totals 14 residues. The germline gives CDR1 SQVTM, CDR2 ANQGSEA. This clonotype was found a few times. Random hexamers were used to reverse transcribe the RNA input (roughly 0.5 to 1 ug). An immunoSEQ multiplex PCR generated amplified TCR beta CDR3 products spanning 54 Vbeta and 13 Jbeta. TCRdb analysed the immunoSEQ multiplex PCR reads with MiXCR anew, one entry per CDR3 protein. Of about 250,000 distinct CDR3 sequences listed, approximately 92% were seen once; the top ten hold roughly 0.07%.

The receptor comes from a human donor with multiple sclerosis. Sequencing was performed on CD4+ T cells from PBMCs. The chain couples TRBV29-1 to TRBJ2-7, with D possibly TRBD2 on 5 matching bases. CDR3 residues: CSVVWAGRSYEQYF. In nucleotides, the CDR3 is TGCAGCGTTGTCTGGGCGGGCCGATCCTACGAGCAGTACTTC.